This TCR beta chain is drawn from a study of shared clonotypes between healthy human individuals. The CDR3 is made up of 14 amino acids. Trimming stripped 4 bases from V and 0 bases from J, with 8 bases between. In germline, CDR1 is SGHDT, CDR2 YYEEEE. Comments on this clone: The antigen is unknown.

Study-wide results and limits: Non-shared clonotypes had lower generation probabilities than clonotypes shared by all four sorted-subset donors. With several donors compared, roughly 5% of naive CD4 clonotypes were shared.

Per sorted-subset replicate PCR, input was approximately 0.2 ug DNA, representing roughly 29,000 T cell genomes. Here immunoSEQ multiplex PCR was the method, and the copy in TCRdb shows in-frame clones only, minus some. The sample lists 2,500,000 or so clones; 85% to 95% were seen once. The rearrangement links TRBV5-6 to TRBJ1-5; D call uncertain. This clonotype originated in a man younger than 35 in good health. Some clones in this sample may be carry-over from other donors' samples. The material sequenced was naive CD4+ T cells from PBMCs. Subset: CD45RA+ positively selected. The CDR3 sequence is CASSLRVSNQPQHF. In nucleotides, the CDR3 is TGTGCCAGCAGCCTTAGGGTTAGCAATCAGCCCCAGCATTTT.